This T cell receptor beta chain derives from a study of identical twins. The study, taken as a whole, reports: In beta out-of-frame sequences, the excess sharing between twins was weaker.

CDR1 is SEHNR, CDR2 FQNEAQ, per germline (reference sequence). Between the trimmed V and J ends, which lost 6 bases and 1 base, there was a span of 11 bases. The CDR3 has 14 amino acids. Each CDR3 protein gets one entry after TCRdb re-called the 5' RACE reads with MiXCR. Of roughly 250,000 distinct CDR3 sequences listed, around 15% were seen once; the top ten hold approximately 9.3%. This clonotype has more than one count but fewer than ten. The target antigen is unknown. Sequencing was done on a sample of memory (CD45RO+) T cells sorted from blood. The chain links TRBV7-9 to TRBJ2-3; D is unclear. The clonotype was recovered from a woman aged 18-35 years in good health. The CDR3 DNA is TGTGCCAGCAGTAATAGCTATCGCACAGATACGCAGTATTTT. Amino acids: CASSNSYRTDTQYF.